This TCR beta chain was recorded in a study of patients and donors after allogeneic stem cell transplantation. This clonotype came up many times. TCRdb redid the calling of the RT-PCR reads with MiXCR, one entry per CDR3 protein. Here the sample spans hundreds of thousands of distinct CDR3 sequences, less than 15% being singletons. The CDR3 has 14 residues. V gave up 3 bases and J gave up 5 bases, with 11 bases separating them. This chain links TRBV12-3 or TRBV12-4 with TRBJ1-5, with a tentative D call TRBD1 (6 bases). The TCR originated in a human donor who was either an allogeneic HSCT recipient or a stem cell or donor lymphocyte infusion donor (not recorded which). It is not recorded whose cells these are; they may come from a transplant donor. Specimen: blood, either unsorted or a sorted T cell fraction (not recorded which). CDR3 sequence (DNA): TGTGCCAGCAGTTTGTTGGGGGGCGATCAGCCCCAGCATTTT. This encodes CASSLLGGDQPQHF.